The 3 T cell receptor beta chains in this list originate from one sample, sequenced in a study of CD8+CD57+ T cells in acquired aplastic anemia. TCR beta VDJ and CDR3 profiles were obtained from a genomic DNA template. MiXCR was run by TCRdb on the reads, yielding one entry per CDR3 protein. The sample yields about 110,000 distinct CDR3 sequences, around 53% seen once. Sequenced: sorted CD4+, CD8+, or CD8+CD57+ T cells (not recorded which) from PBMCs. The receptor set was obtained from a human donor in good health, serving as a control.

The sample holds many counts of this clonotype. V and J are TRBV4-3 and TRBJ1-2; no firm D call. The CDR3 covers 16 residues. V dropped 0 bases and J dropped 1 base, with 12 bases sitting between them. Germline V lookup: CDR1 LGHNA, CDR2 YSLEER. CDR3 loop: CASSQDRRYGNYGYTF. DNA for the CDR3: TGCGCCAGCAGCCAAGATCGGAGATACGGTAACTATGGCTACACCTTC.

CDR3 residues: CASGDSTSSTDTQYF. CDR3 nucleotides: TGTGCCAGCGGGGACAGCACCTCTAGCACAGATACGCAGTATTTT. The chain uses TRBV6-1 and TRBJ2-3; TRBD1 matches 7 bases. Germline V gives CDR1 MNHNS, CDR2 SASEGT. CDR3 size: 15 residues. J lost 0 bases, V lost 8 bases, and 8 bases had no gene match.

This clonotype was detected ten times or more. CDR3 nucleotide sequence: TGTGCCAGCGAGGACAGAACCCGTGGATCACGAATGAAACTGTTTTTT. Translation gives CASEDRTRGSRMKLFF. The chain has TRBV13 and TRBJ1-4; tentatively, D is TRBD1 (6 bases). CDR1 PRHDT and CDR2 FYEKMQ come from the germline V gene (reference sequence). The CDR3 extends over 16 amino acids. Trimming cost V 8 bases and J 11 bases, with 27 bases left between them.